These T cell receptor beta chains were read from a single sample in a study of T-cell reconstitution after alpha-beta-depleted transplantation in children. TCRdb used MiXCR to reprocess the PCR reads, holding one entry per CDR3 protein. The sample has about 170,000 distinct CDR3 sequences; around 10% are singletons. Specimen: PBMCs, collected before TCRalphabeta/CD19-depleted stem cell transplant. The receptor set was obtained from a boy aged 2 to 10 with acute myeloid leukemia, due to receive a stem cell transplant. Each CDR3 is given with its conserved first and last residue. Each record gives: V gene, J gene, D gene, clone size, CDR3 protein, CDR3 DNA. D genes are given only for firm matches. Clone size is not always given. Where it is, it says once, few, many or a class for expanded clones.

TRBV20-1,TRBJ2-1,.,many,CSARAQTELRFF,TGCAGTGCTAGAGCTCAGACAGAGCTACGGTTCTTC
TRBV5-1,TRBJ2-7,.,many,CASSPRDGAYEQYF,TGCGCCAGCAGCCCCAGGGACGGTGCCTACGAGCAGTACTTC
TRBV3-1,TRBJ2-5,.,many,CASSQAERGGRFGTQYF,TGTGCCAGCAGCCAAGCAGAGAGGGGGGGCAGGTTTGGGACCCAGTACTTC
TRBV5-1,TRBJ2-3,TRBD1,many,CASRTGVADTQYF,TGCGCCAGCAGGACAGGGGTTGCAGATACGCAGTATTTT
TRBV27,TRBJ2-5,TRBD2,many,CASSSKFVRGVTWETQYF,TGTGCCAGCAGCTCGAAGTTTGTCCGGGGGGTCACTTGGGAGACCCAGTACTTC
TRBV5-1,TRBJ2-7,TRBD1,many,CASSIGQASSYEQYF,TGCGCCAGCAGCATTGGACAGGCGAGCTCCTACGAGCAGTACTTC
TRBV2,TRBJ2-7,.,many,CASSGSRLTVAGEQYF,TGTGCCAGCAGTGGGTCCCGGCTGACGGTGGCTGGAGAGCAGTACTTC
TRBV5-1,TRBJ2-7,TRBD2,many,CASSRTSGSYEQYF,TGCGCCAGCAGTCGGACTAGCGGCTCCTACGAGCAGTACTTC
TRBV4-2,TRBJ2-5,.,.,CASSPGLPSYQETQYF,TGTGCCAGCAGCCCCGGACTCCCGTCCTACCAAGAGACCCAGTACTTC
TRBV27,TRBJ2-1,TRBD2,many,CASSTTSEDEQFF,TGTGCCAGCAGTACGACTAGCGAGGATGAGCAGTTCTTC
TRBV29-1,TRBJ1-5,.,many,CSISTGLNQPQHF,TGCAGCATTTCGACAGGCCTCAATCAGCCCCAGCATTTT
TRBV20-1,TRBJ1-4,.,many,CSARDGGAEAEKLFF,TGCAGTGCTAGAGATGGTGGGGCAGAGGCCGAAAAACTGTTTTTT
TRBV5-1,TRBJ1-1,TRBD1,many,CASSATGQGNGAFF,TGCGCCAGCAGCGCTACGGGACAGGGAAATGGAGCTTTCTTT
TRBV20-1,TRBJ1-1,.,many,CSARSGTMNTEAFF,TGCAGTGCTAGGTCAGGGACCATGAACACTGAAGCTTTCTTT
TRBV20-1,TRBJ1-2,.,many,CSARDYQGGSNYGYTF,TGCAGTGCTAGAGATTATCAAGGAGGATCTAACTATGGCTACACCTTC